This record covers a single TCR beta chain. Source study methods: Using reference gene primer amplification, nucleated cell counts were estimated. Measured with immunoSEQ multiplex PCR; TCRdb has only the in-frame clones, and not every one. V and J calls plus clone size are reproduced from that table; the DNA served to infer D and trimming. The sample records more than 85,000 clones, around four fifths being singletons. This record comes from a study of blood T cell repertoires in COVID-19. About the research overall: Whether acute or convalescent, the COVID-19 samples came from the United States, Italy and Spain. In each case, the material was cDNA or gDNA derived from T cells, B-cell-depleted T cells, or PBMCs.

Trimming at V came to 2 bases and at J to 0 bases, leaving 16 bases not matched to a gene. The CDR3 covers 20 residues. The germline CDR1 and CDR2 sequences are SGHKS and YYEKEE (reference sequence). This sequence originates from an older woman with acute or convalescent COVID-19. The sample was peripheral blood. The J gene is TRBJ1-3, the V gene TRBV5-5; 8 bases align to TRBD1. CDR3 in amino acids: CASSFPPGQAMGNSGNTIYF. The CDR3 DNA reads as TGTGCCAGCAGCTTTCCTCCGGGACAGGCGATGGGGAACTCTGGAAACACCATATATTTT.